This entry lists 21 T cell receptor beta chains sequenced from one sample in a study of blood T cell repertoires in COVID-19. Here immunoSEQ multiplex PCR was the method, and the copy in TCRdb shows in-frame clones only, minus some. The sample has 80,000 to 100,000 clones, roughly nine tenths seen once. Sample: peripheral blood. The receptors here all came from a human donor with active COVID-19. The donor label of this sample is uncertain.

The chain employs TRBV4-2 and TRBJ2-7; 8 bases map to TRBD1. J gave up 7 bases and V 1 base, and 15 bases lay outside the gene matches. The germline V gene has CDR1 LGHNA and CDR2 YNFKEQ. The CDR3 covers 17 residues. The CDR3 is CASSQGPGRTGSREQYF. The CDR3 region has the DNA TGTGCCAGCAGCCAAGGACCCGGAAGGACAGGGTCCAGGGAGCAGTACTTC.

This clone was seen a single time. The V gene is TRBV7-8, the J gene TRBJ2-1; 9 bases are a match to TRBD2. V was pared by 5 bases and J by 8 bases, with 13 bases of the junction left unmatched. The CDR3 length is 16 residues. Germline CDR1 reads SGHVS; CDR2 reads FQNEAQ. This CDR3 reads CASSVPLGGGAYEQFF. In DNA form, the CDR3 reads TGTGCCAGCAGCGTCCCGCTGGGCGGGGGGGCATATGAGCAGTTCTTC.

Judged by abundance, this clone is medium-sized. The gene calls are TRBV5-4 and TRBJ1-3; D might be TRBD1 (5 bases). CDR1 and CDR2 from the germline V gene are SGHNT and YYREEE (reference sequence). The CDR3 length is 13 residues. The V end lost 2 bases, the J end lost 2 bases, and 5 bases lay between the germline ends. CDR3 sequence reads: CASSFRAGNTIYF. The DNA of the CDR3 is TGTGCCAGCAGCTTCAGGGCTGGAAACACCATATATTTT.

The chain recombines TRBV5-4 with TRBJ2-3, with 11 positions matching TRBD2. CDR3 length equals 16 residues. The V gene's germline CDR1 is SGHNT and CDR2 YYREEE (reference sequence). V dropped 0 bases and J dropped 5; count of bases not matched to a gene: 5. DNA for the CDR3: TGTGCCAGCAGCTTGGATAGCGGGGGGGAGGGAGATACGCAGTATTTT. It is translated as CASSLDSGGEGDTQYF.

V is TRBV19 and J is TRBJ2-7, with a tentative D call TRBD2 (6 bases). Germline V lookup: CDR1 LNHDA, CDR2 SQIVND (reference sequence). The germline V and J ends were trimmed by 6 bases and 4 bases, with 16 bases remaining between them. This CDR3 is 14 amino acids long. CDR3 amino acids: CASRGTSRGYEQYF. The DNA for the CDR3 is TGTGCCAGTAGGGGGACTTCACGCGGGTACGAGCAGTACTTC. Using reference TRBV19 and TRBJ2-7 for the parts outside the CDR3, the full variable domain is DGGITQSPKYLFRKEGQNVTLSCEQNLNHDAMYWYRQDPGQGLRLIYYSQIVNDFQKGDIAEGYSVSREKKESFPLTVTSAQKNPTAFYLCASRGTSRGYEQYFGPGTRLTVT.

The chain carries TRBV5-5 and TRBJ1-5, with 10 bases identical to TRBD1. The V gene's germline CDR1 is SGHKS and CDR2 YYEKEE (reference sequence). CDR3 length: 14 residues. V dropped 5 bases and J dropped 1; count of bases not matched to a gene: 0. The CDR3 bases are TGTGCCAGCAGGGGACAGGGGAGCAATCAGCCCCAGCATTTT. Translated: CASRGQGSNQPQHF.

This chain joins TRBV4-1 and TRBJ1-5; TRBD1 is a possible D gene (5 bases). The V and J ends lost 0 bases and 6 bases respectively, with 9 bases between them. The CDR3 runs to 14 residues. Germline V CDR1 and CDR2: MGHRA, YSYEKL. The CDR3 nucleotides are TGCGCCAGCAGCCAAGAGGGCAGGGCTCAGCCCCAGCATTTT. It codes for CASSQEGRAQPQHF.

The V call is TRBV24-1, the J call TRBJ2-7, with D maybe TRBD1 (5 bases). The CDR3 has 17 amino acids. The ends were cut back, 3 bases at V and 0 bases at J, with 17 bases in the middle. From germline, CDR1 is KGHDR and CDR2 SFDVKD. CDR3 loop: CATSDTPQGRSSYEQYF. The CDR3 bases are TGTGCCACCAGTGATACCCCCCAGGGCAGGAGCTCCTACGAGCAGTACTTC.

The chain employs TRBV19 and TRBJ2-5; a weak D match, TRBD1 (5 bases). The CDR3 covers 13 residues. The V gene's germline CDR1 is LNHDA and CDR2 SQIVND (reference sequence). The V end lost 8 bases, the J end lost 4 bases, and 14 bases lay between the germline ends. CDR3 region: CASSRVVGETQYF. The CDR3 DNA reads TGTGCCAGTTCCAGGGTAGTCGGAGAGACCCAGTACTTC.

A single count supports this clone. The V call is TRBV7-2, the J call TRBJ1-5; 10 bases map to TRBD1. With 5 bases clipped from V and 7 bases from J, the junction kept 8 bases outside the gene matches. The CDR3 has 15 amino acids. The germline CDR1 and CDR2 sequences are SGHTA and FQGNSA. In DNA, the CDR3 is TGTGCCAGCAGCCTAAGACAGGGGGCGGGGCAGCCCCAGCATTTT. Amino acid sequence: CASSLRQGAGQPQHF.

This rearrangement joins TRBV6-5 to TRBJ2-2, with 8 bases matching TRBD1. This CDR3 is 13 amino acids long. V shed 5 bases, J shed 6 bases, and the junction held 2 bases outside the gene matches. Looked up from germline, CDR1 is MNHEY and CDR2 is SVGAGI. The CDR3 spells CASSRTGSGELFF. CDR3 DNA sequence: TGTGCCAGCAGTCGGACAGGGTCCGGGGAGCTGTTTTTT.

J is TRBJ1-1 and V is TRBV7-9; unclear D gene. The CDR3 loop spans 13 amino acids. Germline CDR1 SEHNR, CDR2 FQNEAQ (reference sequence). Trimming cost V 2 bases and J 7 bases, with 11 bases left between them. The CDR3 reads CASSLSGFLEAFF. The CDR3 DNA reads as TGTGCCAGCAGCTTATCCGGGTTTCTTGAAGCTTTCTTT.

This chain uses TRBV5-5 with TRBJ1-5; no clear D gene. V lost 7 bases and J 0 bases, leaving 14 bases between the germline ends. CDR3 length: 15 residues. CDR1 is SGHKS, CDR2 YYEKEE, per germline (reference sequence). The CDR3 region is CASRPGSNSNQPQHF. In nucleotides, the CDR3 is TGTGCCAGCCGCCCGGGGAGTAATAGCAATCAGCCCCAGCATTTT. Full variable domain (outside the CDR3, taken from reference TRBV5-5 and TRBJ1-5): DAGVTQSPTHLIKTRGQQVTLRCSPISGHKSVSWYQQVLGQGPQFIFQYYEKEERGRGNFPDRFSARQFPNYSSELNVNALLLGDSALYLCASRPGSNSNQPQHFGDGTRLSIL.

This clone was observed a handful of times. V gene TRBV5-1 combines with J gene TRBJ1-2, with D hard to call. This CDR3 has 18 residues. CDR1 and CDR2 from the germline V gene are SGHRS and YFSETQ. V gave up 1 base and J gave up 0 bases, with 19 bases separating them. CDR3 DNA sequence: TGCGCCAGCAGCTTGAGACAACCCACCCCATTTTCTAACTATGGCTACACCTTC. Translating it yields CASSLRQPTPFSNYGYTF. Together with reference TRBV5-1 and TRBJ1-2, the CDR3 gives the full variable domain: KAGVTQTPRYLIKTRGQQVTLSCSPISGHRSVSWYQQTPGQGLQFLFEYFSETQRNKGNFPGRFSGRQFSNSRSEMNVSTLELGDSALYLCASSLRQPTPFSNYGYTFGSGTRLTVV.

The V and J genes are TRBV18 and TRBJ1-3; D perhaps matches TRBD1 (6 bases). V lost 3 bases to trimming and J lost 4 bases, with 16 bases between them. Germline loops: CDR1 KGHSH, CDR2 LQKENI. The CDR3 contains 16 residues. In DNA form, the CDR3 reads TGTGCCAGCTCACCTACCCGGACAGTTTGGGGAAACACCATATATTTT. This sequence encodes CASSPTRTVWGNTIYF.

V gene TRBV15 combines with J gene TRBJ2-1; a possible D gene is TRBD1 (5 bases). CDR3 length: 15 residues. Germline CDR1 and CDR2: LNHNV and YYDKDF (reference sequence). V was shortened by 6 bases and J by 0 bases, with 12 bases between the two germline ends. The chain's CDR3 is CATRAGSLSYNEQFF. DNA for the CDR3: TGTGCCACCAGAGCAGGGTCCCTCTCCTACAATGAGCAGTTCTTC.

This chain uses TRBV6-1 with TRBJ1-1; tentatively, D is TRBD1 (5 bases). The germline gives CDR1 MNHNS, CDR2 SASEGT. CDR3 length: 13 amino acids. V was clipped by 3 bases and J by 1 base, with 6 bases between them. CDR3 region: CASSETANTEAFF. Here the CDR3 DNA reads TGTGCCAGCAGTGAGACAGCGAACACTGAAGCTTTCTTT.

The CDR3 nucleotides are TGTGCCAGCAGCCCACCAGTGAACACTGAAGCTTTCTTT. This encodes CASSPPVNTEAFF. J is TRBJ1-1 and V is TRBV11-2; D unresolved. The V and J ends lost 5 bases and 0 bases respectively, with 7 bases between them. Germline lookup yields CDR1 SGHAT and CDR2 FQNNGV. The length of the CDR3 is 13 residues.

The chain recombines TRBV7-9 with TRBJ1-4, with 12 bases fitting TRBD1. The germline V gene encodes CDR1 SEHNR and CDR2 FQNEAQ (reference sequence). The CDR3 extends over 16 amino acids. The junction had 8 bases not matched to a gene; V was cut back by 4 bases and J by 8 bases. The CDR3 spells CASSSVIGTGGEKLFF. CDR3 DNA sequence: TGTGCCAGCAGCTCGGTTATCGGGACAGGGGGCGAAAAACTGTTTTTT.

The chain has TRBV6-5 and TRBJ1-2, with D maybe TRBD1 (6 bases). V was clipped by 6 bases and J by 3 bases, with 14 bases between them. The V gene's germline CDR1 is MNHEY and CDR2 SVGAGI. This CDR3 has 14 amino acids. The CDR3 spells CASSSTKGDYGYTF. The CDR3, as DNA: TGTGCCAGCAGCTCGACAAAGGGGGACTATGGCTACACCTTC.

This clone has just one count. The chain links TRBV11-2 to TRBJ2-5, with a weak D call TRBD2 (5 bases). The length of the CDR3 is 15 residues. V lost 4 bases and J 5 bases, leaving 17 bases between the germline ends. Looked up from germline, CDR1 is SGHAT and CDR2 is FQNNGV. Here the CDR3 reads CASSSSWSSAETQYF. The CDR3 coding sequence is TGTGCCAGCAGCTCCAGCTGGAGTAGCGCGGAGACCCAGTACTTC.